The rows below give T cell receptor beta chains drawn from one sample of a study of shared clonotypes between healthy human individuals. Clones were sequenced by immunoSEQ multiplex PCR, and TCRdb holds only the in-frame ones, with some missing. The sample holds 560,000 or so clones, approximately 96% seen once. Sequenced: naive CD8+ T cells sorted from blood. Source of these receptors: a woman aged 25 to 45 in good health. CDR3s include the opening cysteine and the closing phenylalanine or tryptophan. A D gene is named only where the DNA matches it firmly. Where a row states a size, it is once, few, many or the class of an expanded clone; other rows omit it.

d_call	j_call	clone_size	v_call	cdr3_aa	cdr3_nt
TRBD2	TRBJ2-7	few	TRBV9	CASSVGLAGYEQYF	TGTGCCAGCAGCGTAGGACTAGCGGGCTACGAGCAGTACTTC
NA	TRBJ2-7	NA	TRBV19	CASSMGGTDGEQYF	TGTGCCAGTAGTATGGGCGGGACCGACGGGGAGCAGTACTTC
TRBD1	TRBJ2-7	NA	TRBV27	CASSTTGYEQYF	TGTGCCAGCAGTACGACAGGGTACGAGCAGTACTTC
TRBD1	TRBJ1-2	once	TRBV2	CASKIEDRNGYTF	TGTGCCAGCAAAATAGAGGACAGGAATGGCTACACCTTC
NA	TRBJ1-1	NA	TRBV28	CASSLSATLTFF	TGTGCCAGCAGTTTATCGGCGACTCTGACTTTCTTT
NA	TRBJ2-7	NA	TRBV28	CASSSVLDHYEQYF	TGTGCCAGCAGTTCCGTGCTAGACCACTACGAGCAGTACTTC
NA	TRBJ2-7	NA	TRBV7-9	CASSPRGESYEQYF	TGTGCCAGCAGCCCAAGGGGGGAATCCTACGAGCAGTACTTC
NA	TRBJ2-2	NA	TRBV6-5	CASTPGNGELFF	TGTGCCAGCACCCCAGGGAACGGGGAGCTGTTTTTT
NA	TRBJ2-4	NA	TRBV13	CASSLGAAKNIQYF	TGTGCCAGCAGCTTAGGAGCAGCCAAAAACATTCAGTACTTC
TRBD2	TRBJ2-7	NA	TRBV19	CASSLVGTSGASYEQYF	TGTGCCAGTAGCCTCGTGGGGACTAGCGGGGCCTCCTACGAGCAGTACTTC
TRBD2	TRBJ2-3	NA	TRBV5-6	CASSKALAGVGTDTQYF	TGTGCCAGCAGCAAAGCCTTAGCGGGAGTTGGCACAGATACGCAGTATTTT
TRBD2	TRBJ2-2	NA	TRBV4-1	CASSQVLAGKNTGELFF	TGCGCCAGCAGCCAAGTCTTAGCGGGAAAGAACACCGGGGAGCTGTTTTTT
NA	TRBJ2-6	once	TRBV5-6	CASSFQTDSGANVLTF	TGTGCCAGCAGCTTTCAGACAGACTCTGGGGCCAACGTCCTGACTTTC
TRBD2	TRBJ2-7	NA	TRBV4-2	CASSQELAGVKKQYF	TGTGCCAGCAGCCAAGAACTAGCGGGAGTCAAGAAGCAGTACTTC
NA	TRBJ2-7	NA	TRBV5-4	CAISGDTYEQYF	TGTGCCATCTCGGGGGATACCTACGAGCAGTACTTC
TRBD1	TRBJ2-7	NA	TRBV27	CASSTTSGTAYEQYF	TGTGCCAGCAGTACCACCTCCGGGACAGCCTACGAGCAGTACTTC
TRBD2	TRBJ2-7	once	TRBV11-2	CASSLAAGLDYEQYF	TGTGCCAGCAGCTTAGCCGCGGGACTAGACTACGAGCAGTACTTC
TRBD1	TRBJ2-5	NA	TRBV30	CAWSVQGGPQETQYF	TGTGCCTGGAGTGTACAAGGGGGCCCCCAAGAGACCCAGTACTTC
TRBD2	TRBJ2-2	NA	TRBV5-6	CASSAPTSGRAGGELFF	TGTGCCAGCAGCGCCCCGACTAGCGGGAGGGCCGGCGGGGAGCTGTTTTTT
TRBD1	TRBJ1-5	NA	TRBV6-5	CASSSEQGRDQPQHF	TGTGCCAGCAGTTCAGAACAGGGGCGAGATCAGCCCCAGCATTTT
NA	TRBJ1-1	NA	TRBV19	CASSISLGTEAFF	TGTGCCAGTAGTATCTCGTTGGGGACTGAAGCTTTCTTT
TRBD2	TRBJ2-1	NA	TRBV28	CASIPTGTSYNEQFF	TGTGCCAGCATCCCTACCGGGACTAGCTACAATGAGCAGTTCTTC
NA	TRBJ2-4	NA	TRBV4-2	CASSQVTDIQYF	TGTGCCAGCAGCCAAGTTACGGACATTCAGTACTTC
NA	TRBJ1-5	NA	TRBV27	CASSLYPRANQPQHF	TGTGCCAGCAGTTTATATCCCAGGGCCAATCAGCCCCAGCATTTT
NA	TRBJ2-7	NA	TRBV11-3	CASSKGPSYEQYF	TGTGCCAGCAGCAAGGGGCCCTCCTACGAGCAGTACTTC
NA	TRBJ1-5	NA	TRBV13	CASSLSGDQPQHF	TGTGCCAGCAGCTTATCGGGGGATCAGCCCCAGCATTTT
TRBD1	TRBJ2-2	NA	TRBV27	CASRGDRVVGELFF	TGTGCCTCCAGAGGGGACAGGGTGGTCGGGGAGCTGTTTTTT
TRBD1	TRBJ2-7	NA	TRBV5-6	CASSNDGTGGRYEQYF	TGTGCCAGCAGCAACGACGGGACAGGGGGTAGATACGAGCAGTACTTC
NA	TRBJ1-5	NA	TRBV2	CASSDLGGSNQPQHF	TGTGCCAGCAGTGACTTGGGGGGTAGCAATCAGCCCCAGCATTTT
TRBD2	TRBJ2-5	NA	TRBV4-1	CASSQRLAGLGETQYF	TGCGCCAGCAGCCAGCGTTTAGCGGGGTTGGGGGAGACCCAGTACTTC
NA	TRBJ1-2	few	TRBV7-6	CASSLEQGGLDPNYGYTF	TGTGCCAGCAGCTTAGAACAGGGCGGACTTGACCCCAACTATGGCTACACCTTC
TRBD1	TRBJ1-2	once	TRBV4-1	CASSPRQGHGYTF	TGCGCCAGCAGCCCCAGACAGGGGCATGGCTACACCTTC
TRBD1	TRBJ2-1	NA	TRBV27	CASSSTGGNEQFF	TGTGCCAGCAGTTCTACAGGGGGCAATGAGCAGTTCTTC
TRBD2	TRBJ2-7	once	TRBV5-8	CASSFWREVDYEQYF	TGTGCCAGCAGCTTTTGGCGGGAGGTTGACTACGAGCAGTACTTC
TRBD2	TRBJ2-1	NA	TRBV5-1	CASSLALAGGGDEQFF	TGCGCCAGCAGCTTGGCACTAGCGGGAGGAGGCGATGAGCAGTTCTTC
NA	TRBJ1-5	few	TRBV5-4	CASSLEGQPQHF	TGTGCCAGCAGCTTGGAAGGTCAGCCCCAGCATTTT
TRBD1	TRBJ1-3	NA	TRBV19	CASTPGQGFYSSGNTIYF	TGTGCCAGTACCCCGGGACAGGGCTTCTATAGCTCTGGAAACACCATATATTTT
NA	TRBJ2-3	NA	TRBV7-2	CASSGDLSSTDTQYF	TGTGCCAGCAGCGGAGACTTGTCTAGCACAGATACGCAGTATTTT
TRBD2	TRBJ2-1	NA	TRBV6-5	CASSHSGSGYNEQFF	TGTGCCAGCAGTCATAGCGGGAGCGGGTACAATGAGCAGTTCTTC
NA	TRBJ1-4	NA	TRBV2	CASSEAHGSEKLFF	TGTGCCAGCAGTGAAGCACATGGGAGTGAAAAACTGTTTTTT
TRBD2	TRBJ2-1	NA	TRBV28	CASSTSGTYNEQFF	TGTGCCAGCAGTACTAGCGGGACTTACAATGAGCAGTTCTTC
NA	TRBJ1-5	once	TRBV28	CASSSIQRYSNQPQHF	TGTGCCAGCAGTTCGATACAGAGATATAGCAATCAGCCCCAGCATTTT
NA	TRBJ2-7	NA	TRBV19	CASSYRGGGPYEQYF	TGTGCCAGTAGTTACAGGGGAGGGGGCCCGTACGAGCAGTACTTC